The sequence of this T cell receptor beta chain was determined in a study of vaccination and CD4 T cells after COVID-19. The wider study: Sampling post-COVID took place a median around 91 days after diagnosis (range 35 to 161).

The Oncomine TCR Beta short-read assay was applied to DNA of cultured CD4+ T cells. MiXCR, applied by TCRdb to the PCR reads, yields one record per CDR3 protein. This sample yields about 9,600 distinct CDR3 sequences, of which 35% to 40% are seen a single time; approximately 13% belongs to the top ten. Treatment in this sample: approximately nine-day PBMC culture with coronavirus spike peptide pools or control peptides (ViraFEST assay). One should note that the unexposed donor's CD4+ T cells were collected before the COVID-19 pandemic (2011-2018). Days 3 and 7 were when half the medium was replaced with fresh IL-2 medium. Deletions cut 6 bases from V and 4 bases from J, with 13 bases between. The CDR3 has 15 residues. Per germline, CDR1 SNHLY and CDR2 FYNNEI. Comments on this clonotype: Its antigen is as yet unknown.

V is TRBV2 and J is TRBJ1-6, with D unclear. The TCR sequence derives from a human donor in good health. The specimen sequenced was CD4+ T cells from blood, cultured in vitro. The CDR3 protein is CASSTDPGYNSPLHF. CDR3 bases: TGTGCCAGCAGCACCGATCCGGGGTATAATTCACCCCTCCACTTT.